The 23 T cell receptor beta chains reported below all come from one sample, sequenced in a study of T cells in Graves' hyperthyroidism and ophthalmopathy. The CDR3 regions of TCR beta were amplified from RNA transcripts. The TCR CDR3 was amplified in a first-round RT-PCR using the HTBI primer set. TCRdb re-derived calls from the multiplex PCR reads in MiXCR, one entry per CDR3 protein. Of roughly 420,000 distinct CDR3 sequences listed, roughly an eighth are singletons. Specimen: blood. These receptor sequences come from a woman between 18 and 30 years old with Graves' hyperthyroidism.

V gene TRBV15 combines with J gene TRBJ2-2, with 11 bases that match TRBD2. Germline V gene sequence: CDR1 LNHNV, CDR2 YYDKDF (reference sequence). V shed 3 bases and J 5 bases; nucleotides not matched to a gene: 17. There are 20 residues in the CDR3. The CDR3 nucleotides read TGTGCCACCAGCAGGGGACTAGCGGAGGTTGATCGGAAGGGAACCGGGGAGCTGTTTTTT. Translated: CATSRGLAEVDRKGTGELFF.

This clonotype was observed at least ten times. V and J are TRBV15 and TRBJ2-5; tentatively, D is TRBD2 (7 bases). The CDR3 is 24 residues long. The V gene's germline CDR1 is LNHNV and CDR2 YYDKDF (reference sequence). V was pared by 0 bases and J by 1 base, with 36 bases between. The CDR3 DNA sequence: TGTGCCACCAGCAGAGATCCCCGACGGCCGGGGGGCCAAGGCCTCGCAACTCTCCAAGAGACCCAGTACTTC. It specifies CATSRDPRRPGGQGLATLQETQYF.

This clonotype has a count of ten or more. The genes are TRBV12-5 and TRBJ2-5; 8 bases match TRBD1. Trimming removed 7 bases from V and 4 bases from J; junction bases left unmatched: 5. The CDR3 has 13 amino acids. The germline V gene encodes CDR1 LGHNT and CDR2 FRNRAP. The CDR3 nucleotides read TGTGCTAGTGCCCCACAGGGGGTAGAGACCCAGTACTTC. This gives the protein CASAPQGVETQYF.

The genes are TRBV28 and TRBJ2-2, with 10 bases aligning to TRBD2. This CDR3 has 17 amino acids. Germline-derived CDR1 and CDR2 are MDHEN and SYDVKM. The V gene end was trimmed by 2 bases and the J gene end by 6 bases; junction bases not matched to a gene: 9. CDR3 sequence (DNA): TGTGCCAGCAGTTTAAATTCGCTAGCGGGAGTCGCCGGGGAGCTGTTTTTT. Translation: CASSLNSLAGVAGELFF. The whole variable domain, filled in from reference TRBV28 and TRBJ2-2, reads DVKVTQSSRYLVKRTGEKVFLECVQDMDHENMFWYRQDPGLGLRLIYFSYDVKMKEKGDIPEGYSVSREKKERFSLILESASTNQTSMYLCASSLNSLAGVAGELFFGEGSRLTVL.

The chain joins TRBV9 to TRBJ2-1; TRBD1 is a possible D gene (6 bases). This CDR3 is built from 20 residues. V lost 3 bases and J lost 4, with 29 bases in between. Looked up from germline, CDR1 is SGDLS and CDR2 is YYNGEE. The CDR3 sequence: CASSETSTILGQREYNEQFF. The CDR3 DNA reads as TGTGCCAGCAGCGAGACATCAACCATCCTAGGACAGCGAGAGTACAATGAGCAGTTCTTC.

The sample holds a few counts of this clonotype. V usage is TRBV18 and J usage is TRBJ2-1, with 7 bases aligning to TRBD2. V lost 2 bases, J lost 4 bases, and 5 bases stayed unmatched. This CDR3 has 15 residues. Germline V CDR1 and CDR2: KGHSH, LQKENI. CDR3 sequence reads: CASSPAAGDYNEQFF. CDR3 nucleotide sequence: TGTGCCAGCTCACCAGCCGCGGGAGATTACAATGAGCAGTTCTTC.

This clonotype has ten or more counts. The chain recombines TRBV9 with TRBJ1-1; TRBD1 matches 11 bases. Germline-derived CDR1 and CDR2 are SGDLS and YYNGEE. The CDR3 spans 16 residues. V was pared by 4 bases and J by 0 bases, with 5 bases of the junction left unmatched. CDR3 amino acids: CASSPGQGAMNTEAFF. The CDR3 DNA sequence: TGTGCCAGCAGCCCCGGACAGGGGGCGATGAACACTGAAGCTTTCTTT.

The table lists this clonotype with many counts. The V gene is TRBV11-2, the J gene TRBJ2-5; 7 nucleotides agree with TRBD1. This CDR3 has 17 amino acids. Germline V gene lookup returns CDR1 SGHAT and CDR2 FQNNGV. Losses at the gene ends were 5 bases for V and 5 bases for J; bases not matched to a gene: 17. CDR3 DNA: TGTGCCAGCAGCGCAAACAACAGGGGCCACGGACGTGAGACCCAGTACTTC. Protein product: CASSANNRGHGRETQYF.

There are a few counts of this clonotype. CDR3 loop: CASSVLADSYNEQFF. As DNA, the CDR3 is TGTGCCAGCAGCGTACTAGCGGACTCCTACAATGAGCAGTTCTTC. This chain links TRBV6-1 with TRBJ2-1; 8 positions agree with TRBD2. The V segment lost 6 bases and the J segment 0 bases; nucleotides outside the gene matches: 4. The length of the CDR3 is 15 residues. Germline CDR1 MNHNS, CDR2 SASEGT.

This clonotype has just a few counts. The J gene is TRBJ2-7, the V gene TRBV6-1; D is uncertain. The CDR3 sequence is 13 residues long. CDR1 is MNHNS and CDR2 is SASEGT in the germline V gene. V was pared by 3 bases and J by 2 bases, with 8 bases between. In nucleotides, the CDR3 is TGTGCCAGCAGTGAGTATAGGGCCTACGAGCAGTACTTC. This codes for CASSEYRAYEQYF.

This chain uses TRBV14 with TRBJ1-6; D is uncertain. Trimming took 1 base from V and 10 from J, leaving 8 bases between them. CDR1 and CDR2 from the germline V gene are SGHDN and FVKESK. CDR3 size: 13 residues. CDR3 DNA: TGTGCCAGCAGCCAAGGAGGAGGATCACCCCTCCACTTT. It translates to CASSQGGGSPLHF.

The chain uses TRBV20-1 and TRBJ2-7; unclear D gene. This CDR3 has 12 residues. Per germline, CDR1 DFQATT and CDR2 SNEGSKA (reference sequence). The ends were cut back, 3 bases at V and 5 bases at J, with 11 bases in the middle. CDR3 residues: CSASGSTNEQYF. The DNA for the CDR3 is TGCAGTGCTAGCGGGTCTACTAACGAGCAGTACTTC.

The table lists this clonotype with many counts. V gene TRBV6-1 combines with J gene TRBJ2-1, with 11 bases that match TRBD1. This CDR3 has 15 amino acids. Trimming at V came to 5 bases and at J to 7 bases, leaving 7 bases not matched to a gene. Per the germline V gene, CDR1 is MNHNS and CDR2 is SASEGT. This CDR3 is CASSIGQGAWNEQFF. In nucleotides, the CDR3 is TGTGCCAGCAGTATTGGACAGGGGGCATGGAATGAGCAGTTCTTC.

This clonotype was seen many times. V and J are TRBV12-3 or TRBV12-4 and TRBJ1-1; the D is unclear. There are 11 residues in the CDR3. Trimming cost V 3 bases and J 14 bases, with 13 bases left between them. The CDR3, as DNA: TGTGCCAGCAGTTTTGATTTTGAAAGCTTCTTT. Amino acid sequence: CASSFDFESFF.

Many counts were recorded for this clonotype. The chain recombines TRBV12-3 or TRBV12-4 with TRBJ2-5; D remains unclear. The CDR3 contains 13 residues. Trimming shortened V by 4 bases and J by 4 bases, and 10 bases separated the two germline ends. CDR3 DNA: TGTGCCAGCAGTTCCTATAACGGAGAGACCCAGTACTTC. Its protein is CASSSYNGETQYF.

The chain links TRBV5-8 to TRBJ1-1; TRBD1 might be the D (5 bases). Germline CDR1 is SGHTS and CDR2 is YDEGEE. The V end was cut by 2 bases, the J end by 8 bases, with 10 bases between. This CDR3 spans 12 amino acids. CDR3 DNA sequence: TGTGCCAGCAGCTTATGGGACCGCGAAGCTTTCTTT. It translates to CASSLWDREAFF.

This clonotype was picked up many times. This chain connects TRBV6-5 to TRBJ1-6; unclear D gene. The CDR3 extends over 15 amino acids. Between the trimmed V and J ends, which lost 0 bases and 7 bases, there was a span of 10 bases. CDR1 MNHEY and CDR2 SVGAGI come from the germline V gene. CDR3 in DNA: TGTGCCAGCAGTTACTCGTGGCAGCTAAATTCACCCCTCCACTTT. The encoded protein is CASSYSWQLNSPLHF.

This clonotype was seen more than once but under ten times. V is TRBV2 and J is TRBJ1-1; D is unresolved. The CDR3 consists of 17 residues. CDR1 and CDR2 from the germline V gene are SNHLY and FYNNEI. V was cut by 6 bases and J by 1 base, with 21 bases left in between. DNA of the CDR3: TGTGCCAGCAGCCGAGCCGTGGTAAGACACAAGAACACTGAAGCTTTCTTT. This translates into CASSRAVVRHKNTEAFF.

This clonotype was seen at least ten times. The chain carries TRBV6-2 or TRBV6-3 and TRBJ2-1; 13 bases align to TRBD2. Germline trimming cut 6 bases from V and 8 bases from J; bases unmatched to any gene: 7. Looked up from germline, CDR1 is MNHEY and CDR2 is SVGEGT. The CDR3 is 15 residues long. This CDR3 reads CASRYGLAGVYEQFF. DNA for the CDR3: TGTGCCAGCAGATATGGACTAGCGGGAGTCTATGAGCAGTTCTTC.

This clonotype was counted at least ten times. The rearrangement uses TRBV20-1 and TRBJ2-3; 12 nucleotides match TRBD2. The CDR3 totals 14 residues. J gave up 5 bases and V 6 bases, and 6 bases lay outside the gene matches. CDR1 and CDR2 (germline): DFQATT, SNEGSKA (reference sequence). As DNA, the CDR3 is TGCAGTGCCGACCAGACTAGCGGGAGAGATACGCAGTATTTT. Translated: CSADQTSGRDTQYF.

This clonotype occurred many times. The chain has TRBV6-2 or TRBV6-3 and TRBJ2-1; D is possibly TRBD1 (5 bases). CDR1 and CDR2 from the germline V gene are MNHEY and SVGEGT. The CDR3 runs 13 residues. Trimming stripped 0 bases from V and 12 bases from J, with 12 bases between. CDR3: CASSYSPQGWQFF. CDR3 nucleotides: TGTGCCAGCAGTTACTCCCCTCAGGGTTGGCAGTTCTTC.

This clonotype was seen repeatedly, ten times or more. V and J are TRBV11-1 and TRBJ2-3; TRBD1 agrees at 8 bases. The length of the CDR3 is 15 residues. Germline CDR1 is SGHAT and CDR2 is FQDESV (reference sequence). With 5 bases clipped from V and 1 base from J, the junction kept 5 bases outside the gene matches. DNA of the CDR3: TGTGCCAGCAGCGCACAGGGGGTCGGCACAGATACGCAGTATTTT. Amino acids: CASSAQGVGTDTQYF. The whole variable domain, remainder taken from reference TRBV11-1 and TRBJ2-3, is EAEVAQSPRYKITEKSQAVAFWCDPISGHATLYWYRQILGQGPELLVQFQDESVVDDSQLPKDRFSAERLKGVDSTLKIQPAELGDSAMYLCASSAQGVGTDTQYFGPGTRLTVL.

This clonotype has only a few counts. This chain connects TRBV20-1 to TRBJ1-2; D is possibly TRBD1 (5 bases). Between the trimmed V and J ends, which lost 2 bases and 9 bases, there was a span of 10 bases. The CDR3 consists of 11 residues. Germline-derived CDR1 and CDR2 are DFQATT and SNEGSKA (reference sequence). In DNA, the CDR3 is TGCAGTGCTAGACAGGGTCTGAGCTACACCTTC. This gives the protein CSARQGLSYTF.